In this sample, the clone carrying this T cell receptor (beta chain) turned up many times. The target antigen is unknown. The sample originates from a study of T cell repertoires in cytomegalovirus infection. On the study more broadly: TCR beta signatures that were public indicated CMV infection and matching HLA type.

The ends were cut back, 6 bases at V and 5 bases at J, with 12 bases in the middle. CDR1 is SGHVS and CDR2 is FNYEAQ in the germline V gene. This CDR3 is 13 amino acids long. In TCRdb, the reads were re-called with MiXCR into one record per CDR3 protein. The sample lists 450,000 to 600,000 distinct CDR3 sequences; around 30% were seen once. This TCR was recovered from a human donor in good health (CMV status not recorded). Some clones in this sample may be carry-over from other donors' samples. This sample comprised cultured PBMCs, obtained from culture after CMV antigen stimulation. This chain links TRBV7-6 with TRBJ2-3, with D possibly being TRBD1 (5 bases). The CDR3 here is CASSSQGGDTQYF. CDR3 DNA: TGTGCCAGCAGTTCCCAGGGCGGAGATACGCAGTATTTT.